Listed here are 25 T cell receptor beta chains from one sample, sequenced in a study of T cells in Graves' hyperthyroidism and ophthalmopathy. RNA transcripts were the template for amplifying TCR beta CDR3 regions. The HTBI primer set drove a first-round RT-PCR of the TCR CDR3. TCRdb recomputed calls from the multiplex PCR reads with MiXCR, one row per CDR3 protein. This sample has 550,000 to 800,000 distinct CDR3 sequences, with 17% found just once. Material for sequencing was blood. The receptors shown here come from a man in his fifties with Graves' hyperthyroidism.

This clonotype was observed many times. The chain employs TRBV28 and TRBJ1-4, with 8 bases lining up with TRBD1. The junction had 5 bases not matched to a gene; V was cut back by 5 bases and J by 6 bases. CDR1 MDHEN and CDR2 SYDVKM come from the germline V gene. The CDR3 sequence is 14 residues long. CDR3 loop: CASSPPDRDEKLFF. The CDR3 bases are TGTGCCAGCAGTCCACCGGACAGGGATGAAAAACTGTTTTTT.

This clonotype was picked up many times. The rearrangement uses TRBV12-3 or TRBV12-4 and TRBJ1-2; TRBD1 is a possible D gene (5 bases). V lost 6 bases to trimming and J lost 3 bases, with 8 bases between them. This CDR3 comprises 12 residues. The CDR3: CASRGTYYGYTF. CDR3 DNA: TGTGCCAGCAGGGGGACGTACTATGGCTACACCTTC.

This clonotype has a count of ten or more. The genes are TRBV27 and TRBJ2-2; a possible D gene is TRBD1 (5 bases). There are 16 residues in the CDR3. The germline V gene has CDR1 MNHEY and CDR2 SMNVEV (reference sequence). The V and J ends lost 3 bases and 6 bases respectively, with 17 bases between them. The CDR3 nucleotides read TGTGCCAGCAGTTTCACGTCAGGCAGGGCCCCCGGGGAGCTGTTTTTT. It yields the protein CASSFTSGRAPGELFF.

To note about this clonotype: Just one base apart from a much larger clone, this may be a read error. The rearrangement joins TRBV19 to TRBJ2-7, with 9 nucleotides matching TRBD1. The CDR3 loop spans 15 amino acids. Germline V gives CDR1 LNHDA, CDR2 SQIVND (reference sequence). J lost 1 base, V lost 1 base, and 2 bases had no gene match. CDR3 sequence reads: CASSIGQGESYEQYF. CDR3 DNA sequence: TGTGCCAGTAGTATAGGACAGGGGGAGTCCTACGAGCAGTACTTC.

This clonotype was recorded at least ten times. This chain joins TRBV2 and TRBJ2-1, with 9 bases lining up with TRBD2. This CDR3 region has 16 residues. The V gene end was trimmed by 9 bases and the J gene end by 3 bases; junction bases not matched to a gene: 12. Germline lookup yields CDR1 SNHLY and CDR2 FYNNEI. CDR3 DNA sequence: TGTGCCAGTTCCTCTATTCTAGCGGGACTCTACAATGAGCAGTTCTTC. Protein: CASSSILAGLYNEQFF.

In this sample, this clonotype turned up many times. CDR3 loop: CASSLTSGSSGELFF. The CDR3 DNA reads as TGTGCCAGCTCGTTGACTAGCGGGAGTTCCGGGGAGCTGTTTTTT. The rearrangement joins TRBV18 to TRBJ2-2; 12 positions agree with TRBD2. CDR3 length: 15 amino acids. Germline loops: CDR1 KGHSH, CDR2 LQKENI. With V trimmed by 6 bases and J by 6 bases, 5 bases remained unmatched.

This clonotype was counted between two and nine times. The chain has TRBV6-2 or TRBV6-3 and TRBJ2-5; unclear D gene. The CDR3 has 16 residues. V was trimmed by 0 bases and J by 0 bases, leaving 11 bases between them. Germline CDR1 MNHEY, CDR2 SVGEGT. CDR3 residues: CASSYSNSEHQETQYF. CDR3 sequence (DNA): TGTGCCAGCAGTTACTCGAACTCCGAACACCAAGAGACCCAGTACTTC.

The table lists this clonotype with many counts. The genes are TRBV12-3 or TRBV12-4 and TRBJ2-7; D remains ambiguous. Trimming cost V 4 bases and J 6 bases, with 16 bases left between them. This CDR3 region has 14 residues. CDR3 DNA sequence: TGTGCCAGCAGTTCGGTCTTTATTGGTGGCGAGCAGTACTTC. Protein sequence: CASSSVFIGGEQYF.

This clonotype occurred many times. This chain links TRBV11-2 with TRBJ2-1; 10 nucleotides match TRBD1. The CDR3 consists of 13 residues. CDR1 and CDR2 from the germline V gene are SGHAT and FQNNGV. J was trimmed by 8 bases and V by 10 bases; bases with no gene match: 8. The chain's CDR3 is CANRGQGSDEQFF. The DNA of the CDR3 is TGTGCCAATAGGGGACAGGGGTCCGATGAGCAGTTCTTC.

The chain is built from TRBV7-8 and TRBJ2-1; D may be TRBD2 (5 bases). V was cut by 4 bases and J by 12 bases, with 13 bases left in between. The CDR3 is 12 amino acids. From germline, CDR1 is SGHVS and CDR2 FQNEAQ. This chain's CDR3 is CASSYDYRGQFF. As DNA, the CDR3 is TGTGCCAGCAGCTACGACTACCGCGGGCAGTTCTTC.

This clonotype has at least ten counts. The V and J genes are TRBV11-3 and TRBJ2-2; 14 bases fit TRBD2. V lost 3 bases and J lost 4; bases outside the gene matches: 7. The CDR3 has 18 amino acids. Germline-derived CDR1 and CDR2 are SGHNT and YENEEA. CDR3 nucleotides: TGTGCCAGCAGCTTGGGACTAGCGGGAGATGTATCCACCGGGGAGCTGTTTTTT. Amino acid sequence: CASSLGLAGDVSTGELFF.

There are many counts of this clonotype. One end of the junction does not line up with germline, which may come from a read error. V usage is TRBV6-1 and J usage is TRBJ2-5, with 13 bases aligning to TRBD2. CDR1 is MNHNS, CDR2 SASEGT, per germline. The CDR3 extends over 17 amino acids. DNA for the CDR3: TGTGCCAGCAGTCCCCAGAGGACTAGCGGGGGCCAAGTGACCCAGTACTTC. Encoded protein: CASSPQRTSGGQVTQYF.

The sample holds many counts of this clonotype. The chain links TRBV30 to TRBJ1-1; D unclear. The CDR3 covers 12 residues. Germline V gives CDR1 GTSNPN, CDR2 SVGIG (reference sequence). V was shortened by 4 bases and J by 4 bases, with 10 bases between the two germline ends. The CDR3 is CAWTNLGTEAFF. The CDR3 DNA is TGTGCCTGGACCAACCTAGGCACTGAAGCTTTCTTT.

CDR3 in amino acids: CASSLVGVDTEAFF. The CDR3 DNA sequence: TGTGCCAGCAGCTTAGTTGGTGTGGACACTGAAGCTTTCTTT. V gene TRBV7-2 combines with J gene TRBJ1-1; D gene unclear. The V and J ends lost 1 base and 3 bases respectively, with 9 bases between them. Germline V gene sequence: CDR1 SGHTA, CDR2 FQGNSA. The CDR3 is 14 residues long.

This clonotype was observed a few times. One junction end disagrees with the germline gene, perhaps due to a read error. The V gene is TRBV10-3, the J gene TRBJ2-1; tentatively, D is TRBD2 (5 bases). Germline CDR1 is ENHRY and CDR2 is SYGVKD. There are 14 residues in the CDR3. The CDR3 DNA follows: TGTGCCACCAGTGACGGGGAAAACTACAATGAGCAGTTCTTC. The encoded protein is CATSDGENYNEQFF.

This clonotype came up once. The CDR3 loop reads CASLLAPWLAGGEETQYF. The CDR3 bases are TGTGCCAGTCTCCTAGCCCCCTGGCTAGCGGGAGGTGAGGAGACCCAGTACTTC. The chain carries TRBV12-3 or TRBV12-4 and TRBJ2-5; TRBD2 agrees at 11 bases. This CDR3 spans 18 amino acids. The V gene end was trimmed by 9 bases and the J gene end by 5 bases; junction bases not matched to a gene: 20.

This chain uses TRBV12-5 with TRBJ1-2; unclear D gene. The CDR3 loop spans 13 amino acids. V lost 1 base to trimming and J lost 0 bases, with 3 bases between them. CDR1 and CDR2 (germline): LGHNT, FRNRAP. In DNA, the CDR3 is TGTGCTAGTGGTTTGGGGGCTAACTATGGCTACACCTTC. As protein: CASGLGANYGYTF.

The table lists this clonotype with many counts. The CDR3, as DNA: TGTGCCAGCGCAGGACTTAACTATGGCTACACCTTC. Its protein product is CASAGLNYGYTF. V and J are TRBV28 and TRBJ1-2; D is unclear. V lost 8 bases and J 1 base, leaving 8 bases between the germline ends. The germline gives CDR1 MDHEN, CDR2 SYDVKM. This CDR3 has 12 amino acids.

This clonotype came up a few times. The gene calls are TRBV6-2 or TRBV6-3 and TRBJ2-1; the D is unclear. V lost 6 bases and J 4 bases, leaving 7 bases between the germline ends. The germline V gene has CDR1 MNHEY and CDR2 SVGEGT. This CDR3 has 12 amino acids. In nucleotides, the CDR3 is TGTGCCAGCAGAGTCGATTACAATGAGCAGTTCTTC. Its protein is CASRVDYNEQFF.

This clonotype was picked up a small number of times. V usage is TRBV28 and J usage is TRBJ2-3, with D perhaps matching TRBD1 (6 bases). Germline V gene sequence: CDR1 MDHEN, CDR2 SYDVKM. The CDR3 is 15 amino acids. Trimming left V 5 bases short and J 1 base short, with 13 bases between. In DNA form, the CDR3 reads TGTGCCAGCAGTCCCGGACAGCGCGGCACAGATACGCAGTATTTT. It codes for CASSPGQRGTDTQYF.

Many counts were recorded for this clonotype. This chain links TRBV5-1 with TRBJ1-1; D unresolved. Trimming removed 5 bases from V and 2 bases from J, with 10 bases in between. Germline V gives CDR1 SGHRS, CDR2 YFSETQ. The CDR3 runs to 13 residues. The CDR3 region is CASSFSSNTEAFF. For the CDR3, the DNA is TGCGCCAGCAGTTTTAGTTCTAACACTGAAGCTTTCTTT.

The V gene is TRBV2, the J gene TRBJ1-4; D perhaps matches TRBD1 (5 bases). Germline CDR1 and CDR2: SNHLY and FYNNEI. V lost 6 bases and J 8 bases, leaving 19 bases between the germline ends. This CDR3 is built from 15 residues. This CDR3 reads CASSHGWGTEEKLFF. The CDR3 DNA is TGTGCCAGCAGCCACGGGTGGGGGACTGAAGAAAAACTGTTTTTT.

This clonotype appeared many times. V gene TRBV11-3 combines with J gene TRBJ2-5, with 8 positions matching TRBD1. Trimming at V came to 5 bases and at J to 5 bases, leaving 13 bases not matched to a gene. Germline values: CDR1 SGHNT, CDR2 YENEEA. The CDR3 runs to 16 residues. Here the CDR3 reads CASSPGGQGAGETQYF. CDR3 nucleotide sequence: TGTGCCAGCAGCCCCGGAGGTCAGGGGGCCGGGGAGACCCAGTACTTC.

This clonotype was seen repeatedly, ten times or more. This sequence joins TRBV7-2 and TRBJ1-1; a possible D gene is TRBD1 (6 bases). The V gene's germline CDR1 is SGHTA and CDR2 FQGNSA. The ends were cut back, 4 bases at V and 1 base at J, with 10 bases in the middle. This CDR3 spans 14 amino acids. The CDR3 DNA reads TGTGCCAGCAGCTCTGGGGGCCCGAACACTGAAGCTTTCTTT. Its translation: CASSSGGPNTEAFF.

The table lists this clonotype with a few counts. The rearrangement uses TRBV28 and TRBJ2-5; D is possibly TRBD1 (6 bases). Trimming cost V 3 bases and J 5 bases, with 19 bases left between them. The CDR3 contains 16 residues. The germline gives CDR1 MDHEN, CDR2 SYDVKM. The CDR3 region has the DNA TGTGCCAGCAGTTTCATCTCGGCAGGGGTAGGGGAGACCCAGTACTTC. Translation gives CASSFISAGVGETQYF.